The 8 T cell receptor beta chains below come from one sample, sequenced in a study of T cells in Graves' hyperthyroidism and ophthalmopathy. Amplification targeted TCR beta CDR3 regions from RNA transcripts. Carried out on the TCR CDR3, a first-round RT-PCR used the HTBI primer set. TCRdb reanalysed the multiplex PCR reads using MiXCR and keeps one entry per CDR3 protein. This table has around 620,000 distinct CDR3 sequences, approximately 15% appearing once. Material for sequencing was blood. Receptor source: a woman younger than 35 with Graves' ophthalmopathy.

This clonotype was detected many times. This rearrangement joins TRBV2 to TRBJ2-2; D is perhaps TRBD1 (6 bases). Trimming left V 9 bases short and J 0 bases short, with 11 bases between. CDR1 and CDR2 (germline): SNHLY, FYNNEI. CDR3 length: 14 amino acids. CDR3 protein: CASKTGSNTGELFF. The CDR3 DNA follows: TGTGCCAGTAAAACAGGGTCGAACACCGGGGAGCTGTTTTTT.

The sample holds many counts of this clonotype. CDR3 region: CASSPRDREQYF. For the CDR3, the DNA is TGTGCCAGCAGCCCTCGGGACCGCGAGCAGTACTTC. V and J are TRBV7-9 and TRBJ2-7; D may match TRBD1 or TRBD2 (5 bases each). Germline V gene data show CDR1 as SEHNR and CDR2 as FQNEAQ (reference sequence). The V and J ends lost 5 bases and 6 bases respectively, with 11 bases between them. The CDR3 length is 12 residues.

The genes are TRBV18 and TRBJ1-1; a possible D gene is TRBD1 (6 bases). The CDR3 has 16 residues. Germline V gives CDR1 KGHSH, CDR2 LQKENI. Between the trimmed V and J ends, which lost 6 bases and 3 bases, there was a span of 20 bases. CDR3 coding DNA: TGTGCCAGCTCTCCTAACCATAACAGGGAGGACACTGAAGCTTTCTTT. Encoded protein: CASSPNHNREDTEAFF.

This chain joins TRBV7-9 and TRBJ2-1, with 8 bases matching TRBD1. J gave up 6 bases and V 5 bases, and 12 bases lay outside the gene matches. The CDR3 is made up of 16 amino acids. Per germline, CDR1 SEHNR and CDR2 FQNEAQ (reference sequence). This CDR3 is CASSQDVRQGANEQFF. DNA for the CDR3: TGTGCCAGCAGCCAAGATGTACGGCAGGGGGCCAATGAGCAGTTCTTC.

This clonotype was observed a few times. This sequence joins TRBV27 and TRBJ2-4; 8 bases are a match to TRBD1. The V and J ends lost 8 bases and 5 bases, in that order; junction bases with no gene match: 5. The length of the CDR3 is 13 residues. Germline V gene data show CDR1 as MNHEY and CDR2 as SMNVEV (reference sequence). CDR3 sequence reads: CASQNRGENIQYF. CDR3 DNA: TGTGCCAGCCAGAACAGGGGGGAAAACATTCAGTACTTC.

This clonotype came up a few times. This chain links TRBV30 with TRBJ1-1, with 10 bases identical to TRBD1. Trimming removed 1 base from V and 4 bases from J; junction bases left unmatched: 12. The germline gives CDR1 GTSNPN, CDR2 SVGIG (reference sequence). The CDR3 is 17 residues long. Here the CDR3 DNA reads TGTGCCTGGAGTGCTAGACAAAGGGACAGGGGAGGCACTGAAGCTTTCTTT. It is translated as CAWSARQRDRGGTEAFF.

A single count supports this clonotype. V usage is TRBV11-2 and J usage is TRBJ2-7; 9 bases match TRBD1. This CDR3 spans 14 amino acids. Germline V gene data show CDR1 as SGHAT and CDR2 as FQNNGV. V lost 3 bases to trimming and J lost 5 bases; unmatched junction nucleotides: 5. The CDR3 DNA follows: TGTGCCAGCAGCTTTACAGGGGGCTCTAACGAGCAGTACTTC. It encodes CASSFTGGSNEQYF.

Worth noting for this clonotype: No conserved phenylalanine or tryptophan ends this CDR3, so it is likely a read error. The rearrangement links TRBV2 to TRBJ2-3; the match to TRBD2 covers 9 bases. With 8 bases clipped from V and 0 bases from J, the junction kept 3 bases outside the gene matches. The CDR3 has 14 residues. The germline gives CDR1 SNHLY, CDR2 FYNNEI. The CDR3 nucleotides read TGTGCCAGCGCAACTAGCGGGAGCACAGATACGCAGTATCTT. It encodes CASATSGSTDTQYL.